One sample yielded the 5 T cell receptor beta chains listed below, sequenced in a study of blood T cell repertoires in COVID-19 (TCRdb year 2020). The library was produced with the immunoSEQ multiplex PCR assay. TCRdb mirrors the immuneACCESS table, restricted to in-frame sequences. Some clones are absent from its copies; in checked studies, under half trace to an unresolved V gene, and the reason for the others is unknown. This sample has fewer than 300,000 clones in its table, and around 85% of those were observed once. The top ten clones comprise around 5.5% of the sample. What was sequenced was peripheral blood. The source of these receptors is a man in his fifties with active or convalescent COVID-19.

As DNA, the CDR3 is TGTGCCAGCAGCCAAGATCGGCTAGCGGGGTCCTACGAGCAGTACTTC. It specifies CASSQDRLAGSYEQYF. The chain has TRBV4-2 and TRBJ2-7, with 9 bases that match TRBD2. The CDR3 is made up of 16 amino acids. Trimming cost V 0 bases and J 1 base; bases outside gene matches: 4. The V gene's germline CDR1 is LGHNA and CDR2 YNFKEQ.

The V call is TRBV11-2, the J call TRBJ1-1; D not resolved. CDR3 length: 14 amino acids. V dropped 5 bases and J dropped 4 bases, with 14 bases sitting between them. Germline V gene data show CDR1 as SGHAT and CDR2 as FQNNGV. The CDR3 protein is CASSRVREGTEAFF. CDR3 in DNA: TGTGCCAGCAGCCGCGTGAGGGAGGGCACTGAAGCTTTCTTT.

The chain joins TRBV5-1 to TRBJ1-2; D is possibly TRBD1 (6 bases). Germline V gives CDR1 SGHRS, CDR2 YFSETQ. V lost 1 base and J lost 7, with 14 bases in between. This CDR3 is 14 amino acids long. DNA for the CDR3: TGCGCCAGCAGCTTGCGGGACACCAACGTTGGCTACACCTTC. It encodes CASSLRDTNVGYTF.

The V and J genes are TRBV12-3 or TRBV12-4 and TRBJ1-2; no clear D. The CDR3 runs to 13 residues. Trimming removed 6 bases at V and 4 bases at J, with 12 bases between. The CDR3 coding sequence is TGTGCCAGCAGCCGCGGGCCCATCTATGGCTACACCTTC. Translation: CASSRGPIYGYTF.

This clone occurred once. This rearrangement joins TRBV5-1 to TRBJ1-2; TRBD1 matches 8 bases. The CDR3 runs 15 residues. Germline assignment: CDR1 SGHRS and CDR2 YFSETQ. J lost 3 bases, V lost 2 bases, and 6 bases had no gene match. The CDR3 protein is CASSFGTGTYYGYTF. The CDR3 region has the DNA TGCGCCAGCAGCTTCGGGACAGGAACCTACTATGGCTACACCTTC.